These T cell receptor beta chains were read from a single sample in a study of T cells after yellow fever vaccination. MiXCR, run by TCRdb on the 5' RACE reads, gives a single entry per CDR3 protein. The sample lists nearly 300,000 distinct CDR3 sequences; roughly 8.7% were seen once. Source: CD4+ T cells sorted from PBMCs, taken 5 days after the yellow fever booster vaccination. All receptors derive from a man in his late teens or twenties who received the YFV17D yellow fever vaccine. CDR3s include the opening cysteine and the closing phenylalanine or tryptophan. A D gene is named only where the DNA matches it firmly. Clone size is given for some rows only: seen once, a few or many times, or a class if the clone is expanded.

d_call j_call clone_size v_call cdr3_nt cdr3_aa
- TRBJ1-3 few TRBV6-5 TGTGCCAGCAGTCCTGAGTACTCTGGAAACACCATATATTTT CASSPEYSGNTIYF
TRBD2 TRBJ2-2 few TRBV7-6 TGTGCCAGCAGTTCCCCCCTTCGCGGGGGAGGGACCGCCGGGGAGCTGTTTTTT CASSSPLRGGGTAGELFF
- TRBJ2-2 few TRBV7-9 TGTGCCAGCAGCTCCAGGGACTCCGGGGAGCTGTTTTTT CASSSRDSGELFF
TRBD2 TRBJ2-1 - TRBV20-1 TGCAGTGCTAGTCCTAGCGGGGGGCGTTACAATGAGCAGTTCTTC CSASPSGGRYNEQFF
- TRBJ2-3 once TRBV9 TGTGCCAGCAGCGTTAGAACAGAGGTGGATACGCAGTATTTT CASSVRTEVDTQYF
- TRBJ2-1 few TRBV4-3 TGCGCCAGCAGCCAAGATCGAGCAGCTTACAATGAGCAGTTCTTC CASSQDRAAYNEQFF
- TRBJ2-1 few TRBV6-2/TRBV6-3 TGTGCCATCAGGAATCCCGCCGGTGAGCAGTTCTTC CAIRNPAGEQFF
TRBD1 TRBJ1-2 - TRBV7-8 TGTGCCAGCAGCTGGGGCAGGGGGCGAGACTATGGCTACACCTTC CASSWGRGRDYGYTF
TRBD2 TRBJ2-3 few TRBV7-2 TGTGCCAGCAGCTCCTGGACTAGCGGGGTCACAGATACGCAGTATTTT CASSSWTSGVTDTQYF
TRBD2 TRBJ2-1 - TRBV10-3 TGTGCCATCAGCGGAGGACTAGCGGGGGGCAATGAGCAGTTCTTC CAISGGLAGGNEQFF
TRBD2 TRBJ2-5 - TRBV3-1 TGTGCCAGCAGCCCGCGGGGGGTCCAAGAGACCCAGTACTTC CASSPRGVQETQYF
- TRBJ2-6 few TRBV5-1 TGCGCCAGCTCGCGTGAGGGGACGGGGTCAGGGGCCAACGTCCTGACTTTC CASSREGTGSGANVLTF
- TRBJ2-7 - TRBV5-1 TGCGCCAGCAGCTCGGGACTTCTAGCCTGGGGCTACGAGCAGTACTTC CASSSGLLAWGYEQYF
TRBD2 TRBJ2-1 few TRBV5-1 TGCGCCAGCAGCTTGGTTGCGGGGGGGGAGAATGAGCAGTTCTTC CASSLVAGGENEQFF
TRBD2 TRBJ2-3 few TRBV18 TGTGCCAGCTCACGGACTAGCGGGGGACCAGATACGCAGTATTTT CASSRTSGGPDTQYF
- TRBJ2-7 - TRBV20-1 TGCAGTGCTAGCGGGGGATCAACCTACGAGCAGTACTTC CSASGGSTYEQYF
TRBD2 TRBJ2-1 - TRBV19 TGTGCCAGCCGAGCGGGGGGGCCGTACAATGAGCAGTTCTTC CASRAGGPYNEQFF